This entry is about one TCR beta chain. These data come from a study of control samples from healthy donors and cancer patients. With 5 bases removed from V and 3 bases from J, the gap between germline ends came to 8 bases. CDR3 size: 12 residues. Germline V gene lookup returns CDR1 SGHAT and CDR2 FQNNGV. The protocol was immunoSEQ multiplex PCR, while the TCRdb copy is restricted to in-frame clones and leaves out a portion. The top ten clones hold around 1.7% of a sample with about 130,000 clones, approximately 84% of them seen once. The rearrangement links TRBV11-2 to TRBJ2-7; perhaps TRBD1 as D (6 bases). The material sequenced was blood. The clonotype comes from a young man in good health. The chain's CDR3 is CASSPDSYEQYF. CDR3 sequence (DNA): TGTGCCAGCAGCCCGGACAGCTACGAGCAGTACTTC. The whole variable domain, remainder taken from reference TRBV11-2 and TRBJ2-7, is EAGVAQSPRYKIIEKRQSVAFWCNPISGHATLYWYQQILGQGPKLLIQFQNNGVVDDSQLPKDRFSAERLKGVDSTLKIQPAKLEDSAVYLCASSPDSYEQYFGPGTRLTVT.